The subject of this entry is one T cell receptor (beta chain). Its specificity is unknown. Every donor was a Caucasian adult from Nashville, Tennessee. Assay runs were performed at deep level. Under the authors' procedure: Owing to the provision of junction-only sequences devoid of quality scores by immunoSEQ, filtering differed. Clones were read by immunoSEQ multiplex PCR, and TCRdb kept only the in-frame ones, dropping some. The V and J calls and clone size come from that table; D and trimming were worked out from the DNA. The table lists more than 2 million clones, approximately 96% of them singletons. This specimen belongs to a study of shared clonotypes between healthy human individuals. Study-wide results and caveats: Larger estimated richness was generally seen in naive subsets than in memory subsets.

V gave up 3 bases and J gave up 6 bases; unmatched junction bases: 15. CDR1 and CDR2 (germline): SGHAT, FQNNGV. This CDR3 comprises 17 residues. The sequenced material came from naive CD4+ T cells sorted from blood. Subset reported: CD45RA+ positively selected. This receptor was obtained from a man between 18 and 29 years old in good health. The V gene is TRBV11-2, the J gene TRBJ2-3; 7 nucleotides agree with TRBD2. The CDR3, as DNA: TGTGCCAGCAGCTTTTTTACGCTAGCGGTGAGAGGGGATACGCAGTATTTT. Protein product: CASSFFTLAVRGDTQYF.